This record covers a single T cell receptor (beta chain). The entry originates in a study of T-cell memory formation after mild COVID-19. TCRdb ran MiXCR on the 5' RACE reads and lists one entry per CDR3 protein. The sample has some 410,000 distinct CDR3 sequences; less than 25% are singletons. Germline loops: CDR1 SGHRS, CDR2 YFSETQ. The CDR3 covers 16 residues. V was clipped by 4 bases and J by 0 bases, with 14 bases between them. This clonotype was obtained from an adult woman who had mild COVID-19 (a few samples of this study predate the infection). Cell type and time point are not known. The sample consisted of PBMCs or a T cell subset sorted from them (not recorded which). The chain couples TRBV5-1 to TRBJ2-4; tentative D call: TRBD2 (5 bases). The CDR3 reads CASSLTSGLAKNIQYF. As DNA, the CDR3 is TGCGCCAGCAGCCTTACAAGCGGTCTAGCCAAAAACATTCAGTACTTC.